The present T cell receptor beta chain was sequenced within a study of T cells in Graves' hyperthyroidism and ophthalmopathy. A few counts support this clonotype. There were TCR beta CDR3 regions amplified from RNA transcripts. The TCR CDR3 first-round RT-PCR relied on the HTBI primer set. TCRdb processed the multiplex PCR reads anew with MiXCR; each CDR3 protein has one entry. The sample shows more than 300,000 distinct CDR3 sequences, about a sixth of them seen only once. Hyperthyroidism was newly diagnosed in patients aged 18 to 65 (duration under 2 months). Pregnant or lactating patients were excluded, as were those with uncontrolled infection or other autoimmune disease. Germline V gives CDR1 SNHLY, CDR2 FYNNEI. The length of the CDR3 is 16 residues. Trimming took 2 bases from V and 0 from J, leaving 10 bases between them.

The V and J genes are TRBV2 and TRBJ1-4; weak D call: TRBD1 (5 bases). The sequenced material came from blood. This clonotype originated in a woman aged 25 to 39 with Graves' hyperthyroidism that later progressed to Graves' ophthalmopathy. CDR3 DNA sequence: TGTGCCAGCAGTGAATCGCAGGGATCAACTAATGAAAAACTGTTTTTT. Amino acid sequence: CASSESQGSTNEKLFF.